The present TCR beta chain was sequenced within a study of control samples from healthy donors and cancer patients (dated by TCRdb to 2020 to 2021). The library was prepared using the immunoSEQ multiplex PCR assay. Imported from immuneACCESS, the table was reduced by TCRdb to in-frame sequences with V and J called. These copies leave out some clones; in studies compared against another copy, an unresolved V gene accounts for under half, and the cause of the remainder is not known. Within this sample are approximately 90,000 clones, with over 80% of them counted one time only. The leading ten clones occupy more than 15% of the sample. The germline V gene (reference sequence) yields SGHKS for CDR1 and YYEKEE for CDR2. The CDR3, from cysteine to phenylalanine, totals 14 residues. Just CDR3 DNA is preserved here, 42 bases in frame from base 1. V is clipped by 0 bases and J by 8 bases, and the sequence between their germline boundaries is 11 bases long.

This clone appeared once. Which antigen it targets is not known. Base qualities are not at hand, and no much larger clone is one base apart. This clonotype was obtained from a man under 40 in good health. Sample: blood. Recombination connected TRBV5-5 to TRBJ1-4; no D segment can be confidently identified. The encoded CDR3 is CASSLVGRQEKLFF. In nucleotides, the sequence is TGTGCCAGCAGCTTGGTAGGCAGGCAGGAAAAACTGTTTTTT.